This T cell receptor beta chain came from a study of blood T cell repertoires in COVID-19. Overall study context: Collection of acute and convalescent COVID-19 samples took place in the United States, Italy and Spain. T cells, B-cell-depleted T cells, or PBMCs supplied cDNA or gDNA.

Trimming took off 2 bases at V and 4 bases at J, with 8 bases between the two ends. Looked up from germline, CDR1 is WNHNN and CDR2 is SYGVQD (reference sequence). The CDR3 runs to 13 residues. The repertoire was sequenced with immunoSEQ multiplex PCR; TCRdb's copy has only in-frame clones and lacks some. The repertoire holds around 62,000 clones, with 85% to 90% as singletons. Membership in each cohort depended on participant-reported clinical history. This TCR was recovered from a woman aged 40 to 49 who had recovered from COVID-19. The chain links TRBV10-1 to TRBJ1-2; D is unclear. Sequencing input: PBMCs or T cells enriched from blood (not recorded which). CDR3 loop: CASSETVGYGYTF. CDR3 bases: TGCGCCAGCAGTGAGACAGTTGGCTATGGCTACACCTTC.